This T cell receptor beta chain emerged from a study of blood T cell repertoires in COVID-19. Generated by immunoSEQ multiplex PCR, the TCRdb table keeps only in-frame clones and is missing some. Found here are 45,000 to 50,000 clones, roughly nine tenths of them singletons; the top ten hold around a tenth. The TCR comes from a human donor in a cohort sampled during active COVID-19. Sample: peripheral blood.

CDR3 amino acids: CASSGRTGGTDTQYF. CDR3 nucleotide sequence: TGTGCCAGCAGTGGGAGGACAGGGGGCACAGATACGCAGTATTTT. The rearrangement joins TRBV6-2 or TRBV6-3 to TRBJ2-3, with 9 bases identical to TRBD1. With 5 bases clipped from V and 1 base from J, the junction kept 4 bases outside the gene matches. In germline, CDR1 is MNHEY, CDR2 SVGEGT. The CDR3 length is 15 residues.